This T cell receptor (beta chain) was documented in a study of Ad26.COV2.S vaccination and SARS-CoV-2 variants. Overall study results and limits: In TCR breadth and depth analyses, total T cell responses may have been underestimated.

The repertoire was sequenced with immunoSEQ multiplex PCR; TCRdb's copy has only in-frame clones and lacks some. This table holds hundreds of thousands of clones, more than 70% found once. Germline CDR1 reads LGHNA; CDR2 reads YSLEER. V lost 0 bases, J lost 5 bases, and 7 bases lay in between. This CDR3 has 14 amino acids. Noted treatment: 15 to 20 received Ad26.COV2.S at low or high dose, single or two shots; roughly five received placebo; per-sample allocation not given. Day 63 after the first vaccine or placebo injection was the time point for sampling. This adult donor, from Boston, was 18-55 years old. Regarding this clone: Its specificity is not known.

This clonotype was sampled from a person between 18 and 60 years old who received the Ad26.COV2.S COVID-19 vaccine or a placebo. This specimen consisted of peripheral blood, obtained in a trial of Ad26.COV2.S vaccine versus placebo. The gene calls are TRBV4-3 and TRBJ2-2; D may be TRBD2 (5 bases). The CDR3, as DNA: TGCGCCAGCAGCCAAGAAGGGAGAACCGGGGAGCTGTTTTTT. Protein: CASSQEGRTGELFF.